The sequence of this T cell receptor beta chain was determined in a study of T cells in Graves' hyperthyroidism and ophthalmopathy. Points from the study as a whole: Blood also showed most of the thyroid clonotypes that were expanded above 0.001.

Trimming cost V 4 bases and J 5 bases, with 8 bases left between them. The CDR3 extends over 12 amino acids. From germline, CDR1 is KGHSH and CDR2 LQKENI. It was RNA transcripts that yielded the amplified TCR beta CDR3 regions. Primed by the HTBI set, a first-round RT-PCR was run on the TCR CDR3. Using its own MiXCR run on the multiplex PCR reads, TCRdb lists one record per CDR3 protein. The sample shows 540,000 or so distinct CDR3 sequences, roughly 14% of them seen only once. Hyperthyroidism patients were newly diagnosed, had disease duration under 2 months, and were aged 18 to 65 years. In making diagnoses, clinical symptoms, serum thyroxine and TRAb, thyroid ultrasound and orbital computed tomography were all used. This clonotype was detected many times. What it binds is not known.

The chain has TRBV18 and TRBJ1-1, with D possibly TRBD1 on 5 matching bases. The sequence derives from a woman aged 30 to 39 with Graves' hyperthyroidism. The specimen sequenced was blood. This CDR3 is CASSRGITEAFF. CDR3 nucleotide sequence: TGTGCCAGCTCACGGGGGATAACTGAAGCTTTCTTT.